The 13 T cell receptor beta chains below were found in one sample sequenced in a study of cytomegalovirus exposure and HLA in healthy donors. This PCR relied on a set of 60 Vbeta primers and 13 Jbeta primers. TCRdb's copy holds only in-frame clones and misses some; the assay was immunoSEQ multiplex PCR. The data hold 150,000 or so clones, with around 81% observed a single time. Sequenced material: PBMCs. The source of these receptors is a middle-aged man in good health and CMV-seronegative.

This clone turned up a few times. In the same sample, other DNA sequences code for this CDR3. The rearrangement links TRBV5-4 to TRBJ1-6, with 9 bases that match TRBD1. This CDR3 is built from 14 residues. V dropped 4 bases and J dropped 7; count of bases not matched to a gene: 3. CDR1 and CDR2 (germline): SGHNT, YYREEE (reference sequence). CDR3 in DNA: TGTGCCAGCAGCCTGGGACAGGGAAATTCACCCCTCCACTTT. Protein sequence: CASSLGQGNSPLHF.

The gene calls are TRBV13 and TRBJ2-1, with 11 bases fitting TRBD2. The CDR3 consists of 15 residues. CDR1 and CDR2 from the germline V gene are PRHDT and FYEKMQ (reference sequence). V gave up 4 bases and J gave up 7 bases; unmatched junction bases: 6. The CDR3, as DNA: TGTGCCAGCAGCTCCAGGACTAGCGGGTCTAATGAGCAGTTCTTC. The encoded protein is CASSSRTSGSNEQFF.

The V and J genes are TRBV5-1 and TRBJ2-3, with D possibly being TRBD2 (6 bases). V lost 0 bases and J lost 4, with 21 bases in between. The CDR3 extends over 18 amino acids. The V gene's germline CDR1 is SGHRS and CDR2 YFSETQ. This chain's CDR3 is CASSLGSVAAGKPDTQYF. CDR3 in DNA: TGCGCCAGCAGCTTGGGATCGGTAGCGGCAGGGAAACCAGATACGCAGTATTTT.

This chain joins TRBV7-2 and TRBJ1-4; TRBD1 agrees at 8 bases. The CDR3 totals 14 residues. Germline V gene lookup returns CDR1 SGHTA and CDR2 FQGNSA. V trimming: 8 bases; J trimming: 5 bases; junction bases outside the gene matches: 7. The CDR3 DNA reads TGTGCCAGCCGACTGGACAGGGAGAATGAAAAACTGTTTTTT. Translation: CASRLDRENEKLFF.

Comment on this clone: In the same sample, other DNA sequences code for this CDR3. The V and J genes are TRBV4-1 and TRBJ1-3; TRBD1 aligns across 8 bases. This CDR3 is built from 15 residues. The junction had 1 base not matched to a gene; V was cut back by 2 bases and J by 1 base. Germline loops: CDR1 MGHRA, CDR2 YSYEKL. CDR3 loop: CASSQRTGSGNTIYF. CDR3 DNA sequence: TGCGCCAGCAGCCAACGGACAGGGTCTGGAAACACCATATATTTT.

The J gene is TRBJ1-4, the V gene TRBV2; tentatively, D is TRBD1 (6 bases). Germline values: CDR1 SNHLY, CDR2 FYNNEI. The V and J ends lost 0 bases and 0 bases respectively, with 11 bases between them. This CDR3 region has 17 residues. CDR3: CASSEARDTATNEKLFF. The CDR3 nucleotides are TGTGCCAGCAGTGAAGCACGGGACACCGCAACTAATGAAAAACTGTTTTTT.

This clone has a single count. The chain combines TRBV10-3 with TRBJ2-5, with D maybe TRBD1 (5 bases). The J call is doubtful: the DNA matches TRBJ2-7 better. This CDR3 is built from 12 residues. The germline V gene has CDR1 ENHRY and CDR2 SYGVKD. As DNA, the CDR3 is TGTGCCATCAGCGAACAGGAGTACGAGCAGTACTTC. Translation: CAISEQEYEQYF.

The CDR3 sequence: CATSRSPSGWGNGYTF. CDR3 DNA: TGTGCCACCAGCAGATCCCCTTCAGGGTGGGGTAATGGCTACACCTTC. This chain links TRBV15 with TRBJ1-2; perhaps TRBD1 as D (5 bases). CDR3 length: 16 residues. Trimming pared 2 bases from V and 6 bases from J, leaving 19 bases between. Germline assignment: CDR1 LNHNV and CDR2 YYDKDF (reference sequence).

This chain uses TRBV5-4 with TRBJ2-5; the D gene is possibly TRBD1 (5 bases). V was clipped by 2 bases and J by 5 bases, with 16 bases between them. Germline-derived CDR1 and CDR2 are SGHNT and YYREEE (reference sequence). This CDR3 contains 15 residues. The CDR3 bases are TGTGCCAGCAGCTTTTCTTCAGGGCGAGGCGAGACCCAGTACTTC. Translating it yields CASSFSSGRGETQYF.

The chain couples TRBV19 to TRBJ1-1, with 8 bases fitting TRBD1. V was clipped by 5 bases and J by 4 bases; unmatched bases: 6. The CDR3 runs to 14 residues. Germline CDR1 LNHDA, CDR2 SQIVND (reference sequence). The CDR3: CASSRSGGGTEAFF. The DNA for the CDR3 is TGTGCCAGTAGTCGATCAGGGGGCGGCACTGAAGCTTTCTTT.

The chain joins TRBV2 to TRBJ1-4; D remains ambiguous. Trimming stripped 6 bases from V and 2 bases from J, with 10 bases between. Per germline, CDR1 SNHLY and CDR2 FYNNEI. The length of the CDR3 is 14 residues. The CDR3 sequence is CASSPGFTNEKLFF. DNA for the CDR3: TGTGCCAGCAGCCCGGGATTTACTAATGAAAAACTGTTTTTT.

The rearrangement links TRBV30 to TRBJ1-2; 9 bases match TRBD1. The CDR3 covers 14 residues. CDR1 and CDR2 from the germline V gene are GTSNPN and SVGIG (reference sequence). The junction had 8 bases not matched to a gene; V was cut back by 5 bases and J by 4 bases. This CDR3 reads CAWEDRGAGYGYTF. The CDR3 DNA is TGTGCCTGGGAGGACAGGGGTGCGGGCTATGGCTACACCTTC.

The genes are TRBV29-1 and TRBJ1-1, with 8 nucleotides matching TRBD1. The J segment lost 8 bases and the V segment lost 6 bases, leaving 5 bases of the junction unmatched. Germline CDR1 SQVTM, CDR2 ANQGSEA. The CDR3 contains 11 residues. CDR3 sequence: CSVADRGEAFF. The CDR3 DNA reads TGCAGCGTCGCTGACAGGGGAGAAGCTTTCTTT.